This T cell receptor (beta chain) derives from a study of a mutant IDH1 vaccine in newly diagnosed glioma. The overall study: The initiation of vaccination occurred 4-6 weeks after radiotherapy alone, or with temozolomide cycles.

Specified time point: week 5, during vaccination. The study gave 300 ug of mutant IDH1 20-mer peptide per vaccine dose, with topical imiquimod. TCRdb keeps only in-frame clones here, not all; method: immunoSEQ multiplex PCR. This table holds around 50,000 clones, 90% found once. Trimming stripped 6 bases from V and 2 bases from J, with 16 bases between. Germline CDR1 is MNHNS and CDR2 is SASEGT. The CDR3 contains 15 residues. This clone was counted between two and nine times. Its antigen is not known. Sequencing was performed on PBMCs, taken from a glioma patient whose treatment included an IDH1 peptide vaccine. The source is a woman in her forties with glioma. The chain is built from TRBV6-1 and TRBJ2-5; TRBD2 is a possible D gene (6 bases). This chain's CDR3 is CASRKWNGGQETQYF. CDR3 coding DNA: TGTGCCAGCAGAAAATGGAACGGGGGACAAGAGACCCAGTACTTC.